A single sample is the source of the 11 T cell receptor beta chains below, sequenced in a study of cytomegalovirus exposure and HLA in healthy donors. PCR employed 60 Vbeta and 13 Jbeta primers. Sequencing used immunoSEQ multiplex PCR; TCRdb keeps in-frame clones, though not all of them. Counted here are 150,000 to 200,000 clones, 75% to 80% occurring once; the ten biggest clones make up over 12%. Sequenced: PBMCs. These receptors all stem from a man aged 50-60 years in good health and CMV-seropositive.

The chain employs TRBV6-4 and TRBJ1-5; TRBD1 is a possible D gene (5 bases). The V gene's germline CDR1 is MRHNA and CDR2 SNTAGT. The CDR3 spans 13 residues. CDR3: CDGGGFSNQPQHF. Written as DNA, the CDR3 is TGTGACGGTGGGGGGTTTAGCAATCAGCCCCAGCATTTT.

The V call is TRBV7-9, the J call TRBJ2-5; D might be TRBD1 (6 bases). V dropped 5 bases and J dropped 4 bases, with 17 bases sitting between them. This CDR3 region has 15 residues. Germline loops: CDR1 SEHNR, CDR2 FQNEAQ (reference sequence). In DNA, the CDR3 is TGTGCCAGCAGCGCCGTCCAGGGGATTTCAGAGACCCAGTACTTC. This sequence encodes CASSAVQGISETQYF.

Regarding this clone: Other nucleotide sequences from this sample produce the same CDR3. The chain links TRBV20-1 to TRBJ2-5; no clear D. This CDR3 comprises 10 residues. V was clipped by 6 bases and J by 3 bases, with 5 bases between them. CDR1 is DFQATT, CDR2 SNEGSKA, per germline (reference sequence). The CDR3, as DNA: TGCAGTGCCACGGAAGAGACCCAGTACTTC. Its translation is CSATEETQYF.

This rearrangement joins TRBV2 to TRBJ2-2; possible D gene TRBD1, 5 bases. CDR1 and CDR2 (germline): SNHLY, FYNNEI. Trimming took off 6 bases at V and 1 base at J, with 6 bases between the two ends. CDR3 size: 13 residues. The chain's CDR3 is CASRQENTGELFF. The CDR3, as DNA: TGTGCCAGCAGACAGGAGAACACCGGGGAGCTGTTTTTT. Full variable domain (outside the CDR3, taken from reference TRBV2 and TRBJ2-2): EPEVTQTPSHQVTQMGQEVILRCVPISNHLYFYWYRQILGQKVEFLVSFYNNEISEKSEIFDDQFSVERPDGSNFTLKIRSTKLEDSAMYFCASRQENTGELFFGEGSRLTVL.

This clone was seen a handful of times. This sequence joins TRBV28 and TRBJ1-3; TRBD1 is a possible D gene (5 bases). The CDR3 totals 14 residues. The germline CDR1 and CDR2 sequences are MDHEN and SYDVKM. Trimming removed 10 bases from V and 4 bases from J, with 17 bases in between. CDR3 in amino acids: CATRGTGLGNTIYF. Written as DNA, the CDR3 is TGTGCCACCCGAGGGACGGGACTCGGAAACACCATATATTTT.

The genes are TRBV18 and TRBJ1-6; 7 bases are shared with TRBD1. With 3 bases clipped from V and 6 bases from J, the junction kept 5 bases outside the gene matches. The length of the CDR3 is 15 residues. Per the germline V gene, CDR1 is KGHSH and CDR2 is LQKENI. DNA of the CDR3: TGTGCCAGCTCACCCCAGGGACAGTCTAATTCACCCCTCCACTTT. Encoded protein: CASSPQGQSNSPLHF.

The V call is TRBV23-1, the J call TRBJ2-1, with TRBD1 matching 10 bases. TRBV23-1 is recorded as an ORF, its role being uncertain. The CDR3 totals 16 residues. Unmatched junction bases numbered 10, after V lost 7 bases and J lost 4 bases. This chain's CDR3 is CASIWARDRGYNEQFF. The CDR3 region has the DNA TGCGCCAGCATTTGGGCCCGGGACAGGGGTTACAATGAGCAGTTCTTC.

The chain is built from TRBV6-5 and TRBJ2-7; weak D call: TRBD2 (5 bases). CDR1 MNHEY and CDR2 SVGAGI come from the germline V gene. This CDR3 has 13 amino acids. V was shortened by 0 bases and J by 7 bases, with 10 bases between the two germline ends. The CDR3 region has the DNA TGTGCCAGCAGTTACTCTCACACGGGGGAGCAGTACTTC. It encodes CASSYSHTGEQYF.

The chain employs TRBV5-3 and TRBJ2-5, with D unresolved. TRBV5-3 is assigned to the ORF class and has an uncertain function. V was shortened by 1 base and J by 4 bases, with 14 bases between the two germline ends. CDR3 length: 15 amino acids. CDR3 region: CARSLSQREAETQYF. The CDR3 DNA reads as TGTGCCAGAAGCTTGAGTCAGAGAGAGGCAGAGACCCAGTACTTC.

CDR3 loop: CASSLESGALAGGTQYF. The CDR3 bases are TGCGCCAGCAGCTTGGAAAGTGGGGCCCTAGCGGGGGGTACGCAGTATTTT. The rearrangement joins TRBV5-1 to TRBJ2-3; 11 bases are shared with TRBD2. Germline CDR1 and CDR2: SGHRS and YFSETQ. Trimming cost V 0 bases and J 8 bases; bases outside gene matches: 11. The CDR3 covers 17 residues. The entire variable domain, with the rest obtained from reference TRBV5-1 and TRBJ2-3, is as follows: KAGVTQTPRYLIKTRGQQVTLSCSPISGHRSVSWYQQTPGQGLQFLFEYFSETQRNKGNFPGRFSGRQFSNSRSEMNVSTLELGDSALYLCASSLESGALAGGTQYFGPGTRLTVL.

V usage is TRBV2 and J usage is TRBJ1-5; 7 nucleotides match TRBD1. The CDR3 consists of 15 residues. Looked up from germline, CDR1 is SNHLY and CDR2 is FYNNEI. The junction had 7 bases not matched to a gene; V was cut back by 1 base and J by 7 bases. CDR3 bases: TGTGCCAGCAGTGAAGAAGGGGGCTATTCCCAGCCCCAGCATTTT. It is translated as CASSEEGGYSQPQHF. The variable domain in full, with the rest retrieved from reference TRBV2 and TRBJ1-5, is EPEVTQTPSHQVTQMGQEVILRCVPISNHLYFYWYRQILGQKVEFLVSFYNNEISEKSEIFDDQFSVERPDGSNFTLKIRSTKLEDSAMYFCASSEEGGYSQPQHFGDGTRLSIL.